This T cell receptor beta chain was documented in a study of OX40 agonist ivuxolimab in advanced cancers. Across the whole study: Each dose-escalation patient presented with hepatocellular carcinoma, melanoma, renal cell or head and neck cancer.

Points from the study as a whole: Patients with a partial response at 0.1-3.0 mg/kg had among the lowest clonal expansion. Dose levels from 0.1 to 3.0 mg/kg saw CD4+ and CD8+ blood T cells expand clonally by week 6.

Sequencing used immunoSEQ multiplex PCR; TCRdb keeps in-frame clones, though not all of them. The table has around 35,000 clones, around 86% seen once. CDR3 length equals 14 residues. Unmatched junction bases numbered 6, after V lost 7 bases and J lost 6 bases. Germline V gene sequence: CDR1 SEHNR, CDR2 FQNEAQ (reference sequence). Concerning this clone: Its antigen is currently unknown.

Specimen: CD4+ or CD8+ T cells sorted from blood, collected in a trial of the OX40 agonist ivuxolimab. The clonotype was recovered from an adult with an advanced solid tumor such as melanoma, head and neck, liver or kidney cancer. The chain links TRBV7-9 to TRBJ1-6; 7 positions match TRBD1. CDR3 region: CASTKRQGNSPLHF. Here the CDR3 DNA reads TGTGCCAGCACCAAAAGACAGGGTAATTCACCCCTCCACTTT.